Listed below are T cell receptor beta chains from one sample, sequenced in a study of cytomegalovirus exposure and HLA in healthy donors. Clones were sequenced by immunoSEQ multiplex PCR, and TCRdb holds only the in-frame ones, with some missing. The data show 130,000 or so clones, with just under 80% seen just once and 1.5% held by the top ten. Sequencing input: PBMCs. The receptors derive from a woman younger than 35 in good health and CMV-seronegative. Each CDR3 is given with its conserved first and last residue. The D gene is left open where the match is weak. Size values are once, few and many counts, or a class for expanded clones, and some rows have none.

>TRBJ2-6|.|TRBV11-3|.
CASSSQVSGANVLTF
TGTGCCAGCAGCTCCCAGGTCTCTGGGGCCAACGTCCTGACTTTC
>TRBJ1-1|TRBD1|TRBV10-1|.
CASSPSPGQGTEAFF
TGCGCCAGCAGTCCTTCACCGGGACAGGGCACTGAAGCTTTCTTT
>TRBJ1-1|.|TRBV19|.
CASSQRGVENTEAFF
TGTGCCAGTAGTCAACGAGGTGTGGAAAACACTGAAGCTTTCTTT
>TRBJ1-3|TRBD1|TRBV6-6|.
CASNRDRVFGNTIYF
TGTGCCAGTAATCGGGACAGGGTTTTTGGAAACACCATATATTTT
>TRBJ2-5|TRBD2|TRBV5-1|.
CASRVSRGRLETQYF
TGCGCCAGCAGAGTCAGTCGCGGGAGGTTAGAGACCCAGTACTTC
>TRBJ2-7|.|TRBV5-1|.
CASRQSYEQYF
TGCGCCAGTCGACAGTCCTACGAGCAGTACTTC
>TRBJ2-7|.|TRBV5-1|.
CASTLQGEQYF
TGCGCCAGCACCCTCCAGGGCGAGCAGTACTTC
>TRBJ1-2|.|TRBV2|.
CASSVNPGGTF
TGTGCCAGCAGTGTCAATCCCGGCGGCACCTTC
>TRBJ2-7|.|TRBV2|few
CASSPGTALAYEQYF
TGTGCCAGCAGCCCCGGGACTGCCTTAGCCTACGAGCAGTACTTC
>TRBJ1-1|TRBD1|TRBV6-1|.
CATRTGIETEAFF
TGTGCCACCCGGACAGGGATTGAGACTGAAGCTTTCTTT
>TRBJ2-2|TRBD2|TRBV5-4|.
CASSLAASGVGELFF
TGTGCCAGCAGCTTGGCAGCTAGCGGGGTCGGGGAGCTGTTTTTT
>TRBJ2-1|TRBD2|TRBV25-1|few
CATEGTSDPYNEQFF
TGTGCCACCGAGGGGACTAGCGACCCCTACAATGAGCAGTTCTTC
>TRBJ2-7|TRBD2|TRBV4-1|.
CASSRSGGGDEQYF
TGCGCCAGCAGCCGGTCCGGGGGGGGCGACGAGCAGTACTTC
>TRBJ2-7|TRBD1|TRBV7-2|.
CASSSRTGYEQYF
TGTGCCAGCAGCTCTCGGACAGGGTACGAGCAGTACTTC
>TRBJ1-2|.|TRBV5-1|.
CASSLREDYGYTF
TGCGCCAGCAGCTTGAGGGAGGACTATGGCTACACCTTC
>TRBJ2-7|.|TRBV27|.
CASSFGSRAYEQYF
TGTGCCAGCAGTTTCGGGAGTCGGGCATACGAGCAGTACTTC
>TRBJ2-4|.|TRBV7-9|.
CASSLGPLLAKNIQYF
TGTGCCAGCAGCTTAGGCCCACTACTAGCCAAAAACATTCAGTACTTC
>TRBJ2-1|.|TRBV7-9|.
CASSLGSSYNEQFF
TGTGCCAGCAGCCTAGGTAGCTCCTACAATGAGCAGTTCTTC
>TRBJ1-1|.|TRBV10-2|.
CASSDVGAEAFF
TGCGCCAGCAGTGATGTGGGAGCTGAAGCTTTCTTT
>TRBJ2-5|TRBD2|TRBV30|once
CAWSVRASGSIETQYF
TGTGCCTGGAGTGTACGCGCTAGCGGGAGTATAGAGACCCAGTACTTC
>TRBJ2-7|TRBD2|TRBV4-2|few
CASSQTQSSGSYEQYF
TGTGCCAGCAGCCAAACTCAGTCTAGCGGTTCCTACGAGCAGTACTTC
>TRBJ1-1|.|TRBV15|.
CATSSKNTEAFF
TGTGCCACCAGCAGTAAGAACACTGAAGCTTTCTTT
>TRBJ2-5|.|TRBV7-2|.
CASSLDGTQYF
TGTGCCAGCAGCTTAGACGGGACCCAGTACTTC
>TRBJ1-1|TRBD1|TRBV18|.
CASSPLRTGGENTEAFF
TGTGCCAGCTCACCACTAAGGACAGGGGGAGAGAACACTGAAGCTTTCTTT
>TRBJ2-1|.|TRBV5-1|.
CASSLYSGEIHNEQFF
TGCGCCAGCAGCTTGTATTCGGGGGAGATCCACAATGAGCAGTTCTTC
>TRBJ2-2|.|TRBV27|.
CASSLSRAGELFF
TGTGCCAGCAGTTTATCGAGGGCCGGGGAGCTGTTTTTT
>TRBJ2-7|.|TRBV27|once
CASSIRLGREHSYEQYF
TGTGCCAGCAGTATCAGACTAGGGCGGGAACACTCCTACGAGCAGTACTTC
>TRBJ1-1|TRBD1|TRBV30|.
CVCHIRDREKVCTEAFF
TGTGTCTGCCATATCCGGGACAGGGAGAAGGTGTGCACTGAAGCTTTCTTT
>TRBJ2-5|TRBD2|TRBV19|few
CASSITSGETQYF
TGTGCCAGTAGTATCACTAGCGGGGAGACCCAGTACTTC
>TRBJ2-4|TRBD2|TRBV5-1|.
CASSQGLAGRRVKNIQYF
TGCGCCAGCTCGCAGGGACTAGCGGGACGGAGGGTCAAAAACATTCAGTACTTC
>TRBJ2-7|TRBD1|TRBV7-9|.
CASSLKGAQYF
TGTGCCAGCAGCTTAAAGGGGGCGCAGTACTTC
>TRBJ2-1|.|TRBV5-4|.
CASSLSDNEQFF
TGTGCCAGCAGCTTGTCCGACAATGAGCAGTTCTTC
>TRBJ1-2|TRBD1|TRBV10-3|.
CAISTGTGRNYGYTF
TGTGCCATCAGTACCGGGACAGGGAGAAACTATGGCTACACCTTC
>TRBJ1-1|TRBD1|TRBV30|.
CAWSVRDRENTEAFF
TGTGCCTGGAGTGTACGGGACAGGGAGAACACTGAAGCTTTCTTT
>TRBJ2-7|.|TRBV27|.
CASSSSGHAHEQYF
TGTGCCAGCAGTTCATCAGGACATGCCCACGAGCAGTACTTC
>TRBJ2-2|.|TRBV2|.
CASSEADRTGELFF
TGTGCCAGCAGTGAAGCTGACAGAACCGGGGAGCTGTTTTTT
>TRBJ1-3|.|TRBV29-1|.
CSVGVGQSSGNTIYF
TGCAGCGTTGGAGTCGGACAGAGCTCTGGAAACACCATATATTTT
>TRBJ2-5|.|TRBV9|.
CASSVSPIQETQYF
TGTGCCAGCAGCGTTAGCCCAATCCAAGAGACCCAGTACTTC
>TRBJ2-3|.|TRBV7-2|.
CASSRGLSTDTQYF
TGTGCCAGCAGCCGCGGTCTTTCCACAGATACGCAGTATTTT
>TRBJ1-3|TRBD1|TRBV30|.
CAWSRAGGTGNTIYF
TGTGCCTGGAGCAGGGCAGGGGGCACTGGAAACACCATATATTTT
>TRBJ1-1|TRBD1|TRBV10-1|.
CASRKTGDMNTEAFF
TGCGCCAGCAGGAAGACAGGGGACATGAACACTGAAGCTTTCTTT